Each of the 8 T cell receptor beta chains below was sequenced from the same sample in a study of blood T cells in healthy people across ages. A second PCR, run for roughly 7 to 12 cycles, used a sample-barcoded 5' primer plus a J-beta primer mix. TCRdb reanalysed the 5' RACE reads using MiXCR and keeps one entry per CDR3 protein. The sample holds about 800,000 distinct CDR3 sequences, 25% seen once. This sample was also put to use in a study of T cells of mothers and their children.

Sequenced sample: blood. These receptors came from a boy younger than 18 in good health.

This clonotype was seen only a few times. DNA of the CDR3: TGTGCCAGCAGCCTAGGACTAGCGGGAGGGATTGGTGTATCAGATACGCAGTATTTT. Protein: CASSLGLAGGIGVSDTQYF. The chain is built from TRBV7-6 and TRBJ2-3; 15 bases are shared with TRBD2. The CDR3 sequence is 19 residues long. V trimming: 5 bases; J trimming: 4 bases; junction bases outside the gene matches: 13. In germline, CDR1 is SGHVS, CDR2 FNYEAQ.

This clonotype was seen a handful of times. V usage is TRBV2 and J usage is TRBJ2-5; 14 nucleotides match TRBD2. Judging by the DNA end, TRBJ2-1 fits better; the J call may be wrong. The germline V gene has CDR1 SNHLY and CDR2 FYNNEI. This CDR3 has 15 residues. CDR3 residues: CASRSRLAGGYEQFF. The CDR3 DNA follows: TGTGCCAGCAGATCCAGACTAGCGGGGGGGTATGAGCAGTTCTTC.

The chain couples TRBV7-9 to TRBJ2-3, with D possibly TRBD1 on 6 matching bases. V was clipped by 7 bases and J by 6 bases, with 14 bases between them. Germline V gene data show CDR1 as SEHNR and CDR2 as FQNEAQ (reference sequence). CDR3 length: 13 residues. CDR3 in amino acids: CASTYRERDTQYF. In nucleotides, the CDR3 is TGTGCCAGCACCTACAGGGAAAGGGATACGCAGTATTTT. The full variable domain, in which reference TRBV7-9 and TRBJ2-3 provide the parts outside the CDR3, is DTGVSQNPRHKITKRGQNVTFRCDPISEHNRLYWYRQTLGQGPEFLTYFQNEAQLEKSRLLSDRFSAERPKGSFSTLEIQRTEQGDSAMYLCASTYRERDTQYFGPGTRLTVL.

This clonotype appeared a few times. The CDR3 reads CSARGQAWYEQYF. DNA of the CDR3: TGCAGTGCCCGGGGGCAGGCATGGTACGAGCAGTACTTC. The genes are TRBV20-1 and TRBJ2-7; D may correspond to TRBD1 or TRBD2 (6 bases each). The CDR3 length is 13 residues. Germline assignment: CDR1 DFQATT and CDR2 SNEGSKA (reference sequence). V shed 6 bases and J shed 4 bases, with 16 bases lying between them.

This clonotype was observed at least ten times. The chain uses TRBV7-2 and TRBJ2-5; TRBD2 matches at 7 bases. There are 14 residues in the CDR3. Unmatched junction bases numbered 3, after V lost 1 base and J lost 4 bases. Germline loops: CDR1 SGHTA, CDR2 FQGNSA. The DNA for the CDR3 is TGTGCCAGCAGCTTAGTCGGCGGGGGAGAGACCCAGTACTTC. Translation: CASSLVGGGETQYF.

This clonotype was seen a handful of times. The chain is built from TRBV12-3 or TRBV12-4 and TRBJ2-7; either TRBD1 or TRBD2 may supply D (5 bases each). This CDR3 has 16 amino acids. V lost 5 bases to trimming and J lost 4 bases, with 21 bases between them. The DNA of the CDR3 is TGTGCCAGCAGTCCTATTGCCGGGACGGAGCGTTACGAGCAGTACTTC. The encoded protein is CASSPIAGTERYEQYF.

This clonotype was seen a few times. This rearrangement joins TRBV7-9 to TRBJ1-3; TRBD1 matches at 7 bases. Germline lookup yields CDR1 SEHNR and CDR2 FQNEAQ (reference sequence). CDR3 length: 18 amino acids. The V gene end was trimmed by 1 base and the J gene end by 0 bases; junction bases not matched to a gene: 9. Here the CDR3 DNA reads TGTGCCAGCAGCTTAGAGGAGGCAGGGGGTCCCTCTGGAAACACCATATATTTT. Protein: CASSLEEAGGPSGNTIYF.

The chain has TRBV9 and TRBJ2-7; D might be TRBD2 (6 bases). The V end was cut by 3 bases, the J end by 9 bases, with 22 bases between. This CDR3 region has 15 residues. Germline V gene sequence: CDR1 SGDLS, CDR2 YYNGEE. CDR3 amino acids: CASSAEWGTYKVQYF. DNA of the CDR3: TGTGCCAGCAGCGCGGAATGGGGGACTTATAAGGTGCAGTACTTC.